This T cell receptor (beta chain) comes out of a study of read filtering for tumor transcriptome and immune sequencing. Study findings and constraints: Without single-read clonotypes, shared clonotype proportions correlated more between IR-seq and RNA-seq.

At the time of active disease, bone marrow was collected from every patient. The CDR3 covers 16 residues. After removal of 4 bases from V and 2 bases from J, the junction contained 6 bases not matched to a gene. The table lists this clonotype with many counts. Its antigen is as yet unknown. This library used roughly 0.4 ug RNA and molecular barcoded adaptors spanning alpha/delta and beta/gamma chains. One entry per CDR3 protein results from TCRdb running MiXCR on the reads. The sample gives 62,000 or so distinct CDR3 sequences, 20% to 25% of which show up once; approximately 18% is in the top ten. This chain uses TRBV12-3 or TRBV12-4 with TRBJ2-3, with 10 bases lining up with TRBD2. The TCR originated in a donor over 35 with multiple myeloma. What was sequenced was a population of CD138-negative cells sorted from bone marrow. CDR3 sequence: CASSSRTSGDTDTQYF. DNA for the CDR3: TGTGCCAGCAGTTCACGGACTAGCGGAGACACAGATACGCAGTATTTT.